Each of the 7 T cell receptor beta chains below was sequenced from the same sample in a study of T cells in Graves' hyperthyroidism and ophthalmopathy. Researchers amplified the TCR beta CDR3 regions from RNA transcripts. TCR CDR3 underwent first-round RT-PCR with the HTBI primer set. TCRdb ran MiXCR on the multiplex PCR reads and lists one entry per CDR3 protein. The table lists about 500,000 distinct CDR3 sequences, over 15% of them singletons. Sequenced sample: blood. These receptor sequences come from a woman aged 18-29 years with Graves' ophthalmopathy.

This clonotype was recorded at least ten times. V gene TRBV2 combines with J gene TRBJ2-1, with D maybe TRBD2 (5 bases). This CDR3 region has 14 residues. Trimming took 2 bases from V and 14 from J, leaving 19 bases between them. Germline loops: CDR1 SNHLY, CDR2 FYNNEI. The CDR3 DNA follows: TGTGCCAGCAGTGAACTGGACTCCGGCAAGAGGGAGTTCTTC. It encodes CASSELDSGKREFF.

This clonotype was counted between two and nine times. In DNA, the CDR3 is TGTGCCAGCAGCTTAGGTCTTGGGGGCCACGACGGGGAGCTGTTTTTT. Translating gives CASSLGLGGHDGELFF. This sequence joins TRBV11-2 and TRBJ2-2, with D perhaps TRBD1 (6 bases). Per the germline V gene, CDR1 is SGHAT and CDR2 is FQNNGV. This CDR3 has 16 residues. Between the trimmed V and J ends, which lost 1 base and 7 bases, there was a span of 16 bases.

This chain joins TRBV7-8 and TRBJ2-5, with D possibly being TRBD1 or TRBD2 (5 bases each). Trimming pared 5 bases from V and 5 bases from J, leaving 15 bases between. This CDR3 has 14 amino acids. Germline-derived CDR1 and CDR2 are SGHVS and FQNEAQ. In nucleotides, the CDR3 is TGTGCCAGCAGCCGGGACCTGGGGTCGGAGACCCAGTACTTC. This codes for CASSRDLGSETQYF.

In its sample, this clonotype was seen a few times. The chain links TRBV12-3 or TRBV12-4 to TRBJ1-5; possible D gene TRBD1, 5 bases. The V end lost 3 bases, the J end lost 8 bases, and 23 bases lay between the germline ends. This CDR3 is 17 amino acids long. This CDR3 reads CASSFTRGGGRREPQHF. DNA of the CDR3: TGTGCCAGCAGTTTTACCCGGGGGGGAGGTAGAAGGGAGCCCCAGCATTTT.

The table lists this clonotype with a few counts. This chain links TRBV9 with TRBJ1-1, with D unclear. In germline, CDR1 is SGDLS, CDR2 YYNGEE. The CDR3 runs 15 residues. Trimming shortened V by 4 bases and J by 1 base, and 14 bases separated the two germline ends. The CDR3 is CASSPNSNRNTEAFF. CDR3 in DNA: TGTGCCAGCAGCCCGAACTCGAACCGGAACACTGAAGCTTTCTTT.

With respect to this clonotype: The final CDR3 position lacks the conserved phenylalanine or tryptophan, pointing to a likely read error. V is TRBV4-1 and J is TRBJ1-5; the D gene is possibly TRBD1 (5 bases). There are 15 residues in the CDR3. Germline CDR1 reads MGHRA; CDR2 reads YSYEKL. Between the trimmed V and J ends, which lost 1 base and 9 bases, there was a span of 16 bases. The CDR3 DNA reads TGCGCCAGCAGCCAAGTAGACAGTTTTATCACGCCCCAGCATATT. It is translated as CASSQVDSFITPQHI.

This clonotype appeared many times. The V and J genes are TRBV5-1 and TRBJ2-3, with TRBD2 matching over 9 bases. V was clipped by 2 bases and J by 0 bases; unmatched bases: 4. CDR1 is SGHRS and CDR2 is YFSETQ in the germline V gene. The CDR3 extends over 16 amino acids. The CDR3 is CASSLEAGGSTDTQYF. CDR3 DNA: TGCGCCAGCAGCTTAGAGGCGGGAGGGAGCACAGATACGCAGTATTTT.